The clone carrying this T cell receptor beta chain was counted ten times or more. This CDR3 contains 15 residues. With 5 bases clipped from V and 4 bases from J, the junction kept 5 bases outside the gene matches. CDR1 and CDR2 from the germline V gene are MDHEN and SYDVKM. Specified time point: before trial treatment. This sample is drawn from a study of low-dose radiotherapy and immunotherapy resistance in tumors. Alpha- and beta-chain coverage of first-strand cDNA came from TRAV- and TRBV-specific primers. Over roughly 18 PCR cycles, TCRs were amplified from a constant-region primer and V-primer adapter. TCRdb reprocessed the reads with MiXCR, giving one entry per CDR3 protein. Of 75,000 to 95,000 distinct CDR3 sequences listed, roughly 9% are singletons.

The source material was PBMCs, sampled before treatment. The origin of this receptor is a male donor with prostate cancer. V and J are TRBV28 and TRBJ1-4; 9 bases fit TRBD1. The DNA for the CDR3 is TGTGCCAGCAGTCGACCGGGACAGGGTAATGAAAAACTGTTTTTT. This codes for CASSRPGQGNEKLFF.